This T cell receptor beta chain was retrieved from a study of OX40 agonist ivuxolimab in advanced cancers. For the study at large: The diagnoses of dose-escalation patients were hepatocellular carcinoma, melanoma, renal cell or head and neck cancer.

CDR1 and CDR2 from the germline V gene are SGHDN and FVKESK. The V gene lost 2 bases and the J gene lost 5 bases, with 9 bases spanning the gap. This CDR3 has 13 amino acids. Using immunoSEQ multiplex PCR, the repertoire was profiled, and TCRdb retains in-frame clones only, with some absent. The table includes about 11,000 clones, 65% to 85% detected once. The material was CD4+ or CD8+ T cells sorted from blood, obtained in a trial of the OX40 agonist ivuxolimab. The rearrangement links TRBV14 to TRBJ1-2; D remains ambiguous. This sequence was found in an adult with an advanced solid tumor such as melanoma, head and neck, liver or kidney cancer. CDR3 bases: TGTGCCAGCAGCCAAAGCGGGAAGTATGGCTACACCTTC. Its protein is CASSQSGKYGYTF.